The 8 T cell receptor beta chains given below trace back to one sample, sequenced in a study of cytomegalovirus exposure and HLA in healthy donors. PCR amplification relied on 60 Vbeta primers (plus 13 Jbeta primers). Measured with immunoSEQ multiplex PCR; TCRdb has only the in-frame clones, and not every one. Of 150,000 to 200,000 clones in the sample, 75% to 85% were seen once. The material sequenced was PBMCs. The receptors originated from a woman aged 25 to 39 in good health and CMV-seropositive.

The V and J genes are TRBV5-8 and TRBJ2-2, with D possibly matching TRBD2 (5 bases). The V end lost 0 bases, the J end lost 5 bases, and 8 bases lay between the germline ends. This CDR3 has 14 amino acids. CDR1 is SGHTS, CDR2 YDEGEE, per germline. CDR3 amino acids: CASSLASGTGELFF. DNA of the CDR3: TGTGCCAGCAGCTTGGCCTCGGGAACCGGGGAGCTGTTTTTT.

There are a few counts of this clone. CDR3 region: CASRGGDTEAFF. For the CDR3, the DNA is TGCGCCAGCAGAGGGGGGGACACTGAAGCTTTCTTT. The chain combines TRBV5-1 with TRBJ1-1; a possible D gene is TRBD1 (6 bases). The V end lost 5 bases, the J end lost 3 bases, and 8 bases lay between the germline ends. This CDR3 region has 12 residues. The germline CDR1 and CDR2 sequences are SGHRS and YFSETQ.

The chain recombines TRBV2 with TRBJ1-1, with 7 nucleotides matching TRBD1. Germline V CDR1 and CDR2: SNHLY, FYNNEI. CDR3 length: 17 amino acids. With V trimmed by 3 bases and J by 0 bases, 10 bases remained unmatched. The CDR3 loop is CASSEPKGGHMNTEAFF. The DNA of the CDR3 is TGTGCCAGCAGTGAGCCGAAAGGGGGCCATATGAACACTGAAGCTTTCTTT.

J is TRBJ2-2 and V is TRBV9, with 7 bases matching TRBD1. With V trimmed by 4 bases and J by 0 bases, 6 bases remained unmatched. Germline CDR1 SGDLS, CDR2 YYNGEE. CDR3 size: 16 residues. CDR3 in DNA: TGTGCCAGCAGCTATACAGGGGCCGCGAACACCGGGGAGCTGTTTTTT. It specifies CASSYTGAANTGELFF. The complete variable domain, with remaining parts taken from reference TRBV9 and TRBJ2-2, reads DSGVTQTPKHLITATGQRVTLRCSPRSGDLSVYWYQQSLDQGLQFLIQYYNGEERAKGNILERFSAQQFPDLHSELNLSSLELGDSALYFCASSYTGAANTGELFFGEGSRLTVL.

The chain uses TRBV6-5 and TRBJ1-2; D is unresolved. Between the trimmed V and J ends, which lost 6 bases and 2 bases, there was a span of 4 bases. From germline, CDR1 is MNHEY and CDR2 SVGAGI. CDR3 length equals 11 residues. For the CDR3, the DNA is TGTGCCAGCAGGTTAAACTATGGCTACACCTTC. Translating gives CASRLNYGYTF.

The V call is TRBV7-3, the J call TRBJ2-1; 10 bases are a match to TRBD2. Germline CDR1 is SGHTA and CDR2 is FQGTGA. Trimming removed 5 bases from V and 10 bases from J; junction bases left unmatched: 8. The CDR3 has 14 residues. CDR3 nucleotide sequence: TGTGCCAGCAGCCCCGAGGGACTAGCGAGGGAGCAGTTCTTC. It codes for CASSPEGLAREQFF.

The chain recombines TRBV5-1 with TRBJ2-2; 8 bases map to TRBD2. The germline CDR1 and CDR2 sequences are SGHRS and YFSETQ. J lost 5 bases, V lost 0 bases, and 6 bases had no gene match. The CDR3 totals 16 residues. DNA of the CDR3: TGCGCCAGCAGCTTGGCCGGGACTAGTCAGACCGGGGAGCTGTTTTTT. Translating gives CASSLAGTSQTGELFF.

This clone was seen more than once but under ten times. CDR3 coding DNA: TGTGCCAGCAGCGTAGCAGGGCAGAACACTGAAGCTTTCTTT. Protein sequence: CASSVAGQNTEAFF. V usage is TRBV9 and J usage is TRBJ1-1; tentatively, D is TRBD1 (5 bases). This CDR3 has 14 residues. Trimming took off 0 bases at V and 1 base at J, with 7 bases between the two ends. CDR1 is SGDLS, CDR2 YYNGEE, per germline.